The text below deals with one TCR beta chain. Its antigen remains unknown. Trimming cost V 1 base and J 5 bases; bases outside gene matches: 7. The CDR3 length is 18 residues. Germline assignment: CDR1 SGHRS and CDR2 YFSETQ. The PCR ran on 60 Vbeta and 13 Jbeta primers. Using immunoSEQ multiplex PCR, the repertoire was profiled, and TCRdb retains in-frame clones only, with some absent. The sample yields 100,000 to 150,000 clones, around 78% seen once. This sample was included in a study of cytomegalovirus exposure and HLA in healthy donors. Study information: Genetic ancestry analysis placed 81% of the 398 donors that were genotyped in the Caucasian-associated cluster. Notes on the study in general: The authors assumed roughly uniform sequencing depth across donors for presence/absence analyses.

The TCR comes from a man younger than 35 in good health and CMV-seropositive. The sequenced material came from PBMCs. The chain joins TRBV5-1 to TRBJ2-3; 16 nucleotides agree with TRBD2. CDR3 region: CASSLTGTSGGVLDTQYF. DNA for the CDR3: TGCGCCAGCAGCTTGACCGGGACTAGCGGGGGGGTACTAGATACGCAGTATTTT.